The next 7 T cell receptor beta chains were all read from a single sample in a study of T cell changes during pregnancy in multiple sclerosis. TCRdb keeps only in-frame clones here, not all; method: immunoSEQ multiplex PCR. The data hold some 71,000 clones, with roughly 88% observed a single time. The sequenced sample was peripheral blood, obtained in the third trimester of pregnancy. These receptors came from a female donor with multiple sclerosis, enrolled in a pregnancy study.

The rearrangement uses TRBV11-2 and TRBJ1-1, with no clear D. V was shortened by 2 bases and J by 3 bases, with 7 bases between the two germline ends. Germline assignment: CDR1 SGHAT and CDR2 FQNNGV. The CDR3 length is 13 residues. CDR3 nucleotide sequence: TGTGCCAGCAGCTTACAGGCCCACACTGAAGCTTTCTTT. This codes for CASSLQAHTEAFF. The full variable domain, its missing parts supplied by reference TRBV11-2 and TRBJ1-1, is EAGVAQSPRYKIIEKRQSVAFWCNPISGHATLYWYQQILGQGPKLLIQFQNNGVVDDSQLPKDRFSAERLKGVDSTLKIQPAKLEDSAVYLCASSLQAHTEAFFGQGTRLTVV.

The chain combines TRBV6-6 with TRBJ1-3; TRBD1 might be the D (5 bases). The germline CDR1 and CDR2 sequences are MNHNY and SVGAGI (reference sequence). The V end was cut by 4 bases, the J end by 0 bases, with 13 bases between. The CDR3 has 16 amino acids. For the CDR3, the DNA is TGTGCCAGCAGTTTGCAGGGCCCGTTCTCTGGAAACACCATATATTTT. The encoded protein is CASSLQGPFSGNTIYF.

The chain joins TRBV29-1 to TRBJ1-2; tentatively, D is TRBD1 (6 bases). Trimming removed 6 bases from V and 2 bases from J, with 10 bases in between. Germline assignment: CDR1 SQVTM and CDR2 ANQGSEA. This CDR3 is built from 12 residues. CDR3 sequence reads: CSVAGVNYGYTF. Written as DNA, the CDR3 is TGCAGCGTGGCAGGGGTAAACTATGGCTACACCTTC.

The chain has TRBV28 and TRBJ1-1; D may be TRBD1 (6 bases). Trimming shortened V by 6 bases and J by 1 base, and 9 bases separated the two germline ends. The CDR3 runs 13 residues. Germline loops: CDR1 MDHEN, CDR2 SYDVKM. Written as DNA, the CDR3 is TGTGCCAGCAGGGCGACAGGGAACACTGAAGCTTTCTTT. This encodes CASRATGNTEAFF.

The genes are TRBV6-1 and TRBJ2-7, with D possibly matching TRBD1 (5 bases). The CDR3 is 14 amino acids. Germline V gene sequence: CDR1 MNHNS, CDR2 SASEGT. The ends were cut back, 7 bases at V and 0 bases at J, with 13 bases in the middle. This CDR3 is CASMERGLSYEQYF. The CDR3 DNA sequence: TGTGCCAGCATGGAAAGGGGCCTCTCCTACGAGCAGTACTTC.

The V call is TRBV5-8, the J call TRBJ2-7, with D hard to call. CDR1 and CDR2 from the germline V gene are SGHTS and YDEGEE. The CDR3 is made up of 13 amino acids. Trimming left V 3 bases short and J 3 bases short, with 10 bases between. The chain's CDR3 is CASSSGHFYEQYF. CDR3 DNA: TGTGCCAGCAGCTCGGGTCATTTCTACGAGCAGTACTTC.

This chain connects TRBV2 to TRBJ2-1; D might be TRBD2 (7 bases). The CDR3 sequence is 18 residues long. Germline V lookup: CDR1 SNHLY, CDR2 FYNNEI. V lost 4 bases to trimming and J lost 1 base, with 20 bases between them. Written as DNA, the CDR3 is TGTGCCAGCAGTGCCACGTTACGAGGGGGAGGGTCCTACAATGAGCAGTTCTTC. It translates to CASSATLRGGGSYNEQFF.